The 20 T cell receptor beta chains below come from one sample, sequenced in a study of blood T cell repertoires in COVID-19. Assay: immunoSEQ multiplex PCR; the TCRdb copy retains only in-frame clones and omits some. The sample consists of about 160,000 clones, about 85% of them appearing once. What was sequenced was peripheral blood. The receptors originated from a man in his fifties or sixties who had recovered from COVID-19.

This chain connects TRBV2 to TRBJ2-7; 7 bases match TRBD2. Germline CDR1 and CDR2: SNHLY and FYNNEI. The CDR3 totals 15 residues. Unmatched junction bases numbered 9, after V lost 5 bases and J lost 2 bases. CDR3 region: CASSLERGAAYEQYF. CDR3 bases: TGTGCCAGCAGTTTAGAGCGGGGCGCCGCCTACGAGCAGTACTTC.

The chain's CDR3 is CASSALTGYTDTQYF. CDR3 DNA: TGTGCCAGCAGCGCCCTGACAGGGTACACAGATACGCAGTATTTT. This chain uses TRBV9 with TRBJ2-3, with TRBD1 identical over 7 bases. Germline CDR1 SGDLS, CDR2 YYNGEE. The CDR3 length is 15 residues. The V and J ends lost 3 bases and 2 bases, in that order; junction bases with no gene match: 6.

This clone has just a few counts. The chain recombines TRBV6-5 with TRBJ1-1, with D unresolved. Trimming removed 6 bases from V and 6 bases from J, with 8 bases in between. Germline CDR1 reads MNHEY; CDR2 reads SVGAGI. This CDR3 is built from 11 residues. CDR3 in amino acids: CASRTQAEAFF. DNA of the CDR3: TGTGCCAGCAGGACACAAGCTGAAGCTTTCTTT.

This clone was seen a single time. The chain employs TRBV4-2 and TRBJ2-2; TRBD2 might be the D (6 bases). V shed 4 bases and J shed 3 bases, with 15 bases lying between them. CDR1 is LGHNA and CDR2 is YNFKEQ in the germline V gene. The CDR3 spans 16 residues. The CDR3: CASSPQARGDTGELFF. The CDR3 DNA reads as TGTGCCAGCAGCCCGCAGGCCCGCGGGGACACCGGGGAGCTGTTTTTT.

V usage is TRBV5-6 and J usage is TRBJ1-2; 9 bases map to TRBD1. There are 15 residues in the CDR3. J was trimmed by 5 bases and V by 4 bases; bases with no gene match: 9. The germline V gene encodes CDR1 SGHDT and CDR2 YYEEEE. CDR3 protein: CASSATDRGLYGYTF. DNA for the CDR3: TGTGCCAGCAGCGCCACGGACAGGGGTCTATATGGCTACACCTTC.

The V gene is TRBV4-1, the J gene TRBJ2-7; D unresolved. CDR1 MGHRA and CDR2 YSYEKL come from the germline V gene. There are 14 residues in the CDR3. The V gene lost 2 bases and the J gene lost 0 bases, with 8 bases spanning the gap. CDR3 sequence: CASSQPSSSYEQYF. The CDR3 coding sequence is TGCGCCAGCAGCCAACCGTCCAGCTCCTACGAGCAGTACTTC.

As DNA, the CDR3 is TGTGCCAGTAGCACTACCCCATCTAGCGGGGGGAGCATTCAGTACTTC. Translation gives CASSTTPSSGGSIQYF. The rearrangement links TRBV19 to TRBJ2-4; TRBD2 matches 11 bases. CDR3 length: 16 amino acids. Germline V gives CDR1 LNHDA, CDR2 SQIVND (reference sequence). V shed 6 bases and J 9 bases; nucleotides not matched to a gene: 13.

V and J are TRBV5-8 and TRBJ2-6; D might be TRBD2 (7 bases). Trimming shortened V by 2 bases and J by 1 base, and 10 bases separated the two germline ends. CDR1 is SGHTS, CDR2 YDEGEE, per germline. The CDR3 covers 16 residues. As DNA, the CDR3 is TGTGCCAGCAGCTTAGGGGGGGGATCTGGGGCCAACGTCCTGACTTTC. Protein: CASSLGGGSGANVLTF.

V and J are TRBV6-2 or TRBV6-3 and TRBJ1-2; 7 positions match TRBD1. This CDR3 contains 16 residues. Losses at the gene ends were 2 bases for V and 5 bases for J; bases not matched to a gene: 11. Per the germline V gene, CDR1 is MNHEY and CDR2 is SVGEGT. Here the CDR3 DNA reads TGTGCCAGCAGTTACGACAGGGAGAGGGGTCTTTATGGCTACACCTTC. Protein: CASSYDRERGLYGYTF.

The chain employs TRBV2 and TRBJ1-2, with D possibly being TRBD1 (6 bases). The germline V gene has CDR1 SNHLY and CDR2 FYNNEI. This CDR3 is 14 amino acids long. Trimming took off 4 bases at V and 3 bases at J, with 12 bases between the two ends. This CDR3 is CASSAQGFHYGYTF. In nucleotides, the CDR3 is TGTGCCAGCAGTGCACAGGGCTTTCACTATGGCTACACCTTC.

This clone was observed a single time. CDR3 residues: CASSVAQGSGNTIYF. CDR3 DNA sequence: TGTGCCAGCAGCGTAGCCCAGGGCTCTGGAAACACCATATATTTT. The chain recombines TRBV9 with TRBJ1-3, with a possible D match to TRBD1 (5 bases). CDR3 length equals 15 residues. Germline CDR1 reads SGDLS; CDR2 reads YYNGEE. Trimming pared 0 bases from V and 0 bases from J, leaving 7 bases between.

The rearrangement uses TRBV11-3 and TRBJ2-3; 12 bases agree with TRBD2. Germline V gene sequence: CDR1 SGHNT, CDR2 YENEEA. V trimming: 5 bases; J trimming: 5 bases; junction bases outside the gene matches: 8. The CDR3 is 16 residues long. The CDR3 loop is CASSPSSTSGGDTQYF. CDR3 sequence (DNA): TGTGCCAGCAGCCCTTCTTCGACTAGCGGGGGAGATACGCAGTATTTT.

The J gene is TRBJ1-5, the V gene TRBV4-2; D gene unclear. The CDR3 is made up of 14 amino acids. V dropped 1 base and J dropped 7 bases, with 11 bases sitting between them. CDR1 and CDR2 from the germline V gene are LGHNA and YNFKEQ. DNA for the CDR3: TGTGCCAGCAGCCAAGCCTCCGGTGAACAGCCCCAGCATTTT. Translation: CASSQASGEQPQHF.

This clone was counted once. The CDR3 bases are TGTGCCAGCAGCTTAGATATGGTCTCGACAGGGGCTGGAAACACCATATATTTT. Its translation is CASSLDMVSTGAGNTIYF. V and J are TRBV11-3 and TRBJ1-3, with 8 bases matching TRBD1. Germline values: CDR1 SGHNT, CDR2 YENEEA. Trimming at V came to 0 bases and at J to 2 bases, leaving 9 bases not matched to a gene. The CDR3 contains 18 residues.

This clone was seen a single time. The rearrangement uses TRBV2 and TRBJ1-5; 11 bases line up with TRBD1. Germline CDR1 reads SNHLY; CDR2 reads FYNNEI. This CDR3 spans 14 amino acids. Unmatched junction bases numbered 2, after V lost 3 bases and J lost 7 bases. The DNA of the CDR3 is TGTGCCAGCAGTGATAGGACAGGGGGCCAGCCCCAGCATTTT. Residues: CASSDRTGGQPQHF.

The chain links TRBV6-4 to TRBJ1-1; D gene uncertain. The CDR3 is 13 amino acids. Trimming cost V 0 bases and J 1 base, with 3 bases left between them. Germline CDR1 is MRHNA and CDR2 is SNTAGT. The CDR3: CASSDSRNTEAFF. As DNA, the CDR3 is TGTGCCAGCAGTGACTCGAGGAACACTGAAGCTTTCTTT.

This chain uses TRBV29-1 with TRBJ2-3; TRBD2 aligns across 7 bases. CDR1 and CDR2 from the germline V gene are SQVTM and ANQGSEA. Losses at the gene ends were 7 bases for V and 0 bases for J; bases not matched to a gene: 7. This CDR3 has 14 residues. The DNA of the CDR3 is TGCAGCGCTCCCCGGCGGGGGAGCACAGATACGCAGTATTTT. Its protein product is CSAPRRGSTDTQYF.

The chain carries TRBV19 and TRBJ1-1, with 8 bases fitting TRBD1. CDR3 length: 16 amino acids. Germline CDR1 reads LNHDA; CDR2 reads SQIVND (reference sequence). The ends lost 3 bases at V and 0 bases at J; junction bases unmatched: 6. The CDR3 nucleotides are TGTGCCAGTAGTATCCCACCGGGACAGGTGAACACTGAAGCTTTCTTT. It yields the protein CASSIPPGQVNTEAFF.

The J gene is TRBJ2-3, the V gene TRBV11-2, with TRBD2 identical over 15 bases. The ends lost 5 bases at V and 2 bases at J; junction bases unmatched: 5. The length of the CDR3 is 17 residues. Germline lookup yields CDR1 SGHAT and CDR2 FQNNGV. CDR3 residues: CASSTRTSGGDTDTQYF. The DNA of the CDR3 is TGTGCCAGCAGCACCCGGACTAGCGGGGGGGACACAGATACGCAGTATTTT.

The chain recombines TRBV7-2 with TRBJ2-4; 14 bases map to TRBD2. The CDR3 spans 17 residues. The germline V gene encodes CDR1 SGHTA and CDR2 FQGNSA. With V trimmed by 6 bases and J by 4 bases, 8 bases remained unmatched. The CDR3 sequence: CASRHMGLAGEKNIQYF. The CDR3 nucleotides are TGTGCCAGCAGACACATGGGACTAGCGGGGGAGAAAAACATTCAGTACTTC.